This passage covers 11 T cell receptor beta chains from one sample sequenced in a study of T cell changes during pregnancy in multiple sclerosis. Repertoires were generated with immunoSEQ multiplex PCR, while TCRdb's copy carries only in-frame clones and drops some. The table includes 35,000 to 40,000 clones, 91% detected once. Sequences were derived from CD8+ T cells from peripheral blood mononuclear cells, sampled in the second trimester of pregnancy. The receptors stem from a female donor with multiple sclerosis, enrolled in a pregnancy study.

V gene TRBV2 combines with J gene TRBJ2-2; D is uncertain. The CDR3 covers 16 residues. Trimming shortened V by 6 bases and J by 2 bases, and 16 bases separated the two germline ends. Germline V gene sequence: CDR1 SNHLY, CDR2 FYNNEI. This CDR3 is CASREIGGVNTGELFF. For the CDR3, the DNA is TGTGCCAGCAGGGAGATTGGTGGAGTAAACACCGGGGAGCTGTTTTTT.

The CDR3 loop is CASPLGEGSTEAFF. The CDR3 nucleotides read TGTGCCAGCCCCTTGGGGGAGGGCAGCACTGAAGCTTTCTTT. V gene TRBV7-2 combines with J gene TRBJ1-1; the D gene is possibly TRBD1 (5 bases). Per germline, CDR1 SGHTA and CDR2 FQGNSA. Trimming removed 8 bases at V and 4 bases at J, with 17 bases between. The CDR3 totals 14 residues.

This chain connects TRBV5-1 to TRBJ1-2; 10 bases agree with TRBD1. The V gene's germline CDR1 is SGHRS and CDR2 YFSETQ. The J segment lost 4 bases and the V segment lost 4 bases, leaving 4 bases of the junction unmatched. This CDR3 region has 14 residues. The CDR3 loop reads CASSPGQGLYGYTF. The DNA for the CDR3 is TGCGCCAGCAGCCCGGGACAGGGGCTCTATGGCTACACCTTC.

This chain links TRBV27 with TRBJ2-7; 12 nucleotides agree with TRBD2. CDR3 length: 15 amino acids. Germline CDR1 is MNHEY and CDR2 is SMNVEV (reference sequence). The junction had 5 bases not matched to a gene; V was cut back by 4 bases and J by 4 bases. The CDR3 region has the DNA TGTGCCAGCAGTTCCGGACTAGCGGGGTCTTACGAGCAGTACTTC. Its translation: CASSSGLAGSYEQYF.

The chain couples TRBV10-2 to TRBJ2-5, with TRBD1 matching 7 bases. CDR3 length: 14 residues. CDR1 and CDR2 (germline): WSHSY, SAAADI. J lost 5 bases, V lost 2 bases, and 5 bases had no gene match. The CDR3 loop is CASSETGDSETQYF. The CDR3 DNA sequence: TGCGCCAGCAGTGAGACAGGGGATAGTGAGACCCAGTACTTC.

This chain uses TRBV6-4 with TRBJ2-6, with 7 bases fitting TRBD1. Trimming at V came to 0 bases and at J to 4 bases, leaving 3 bases not matched to a gene. The CDR3 covers 16 residues. Germline V lookup: CDR1 MRHNA, CDR2 SNTAGT. The CDR3 DNA reads as TGTGCCAGCAGTGACTCAGGGGGCGACGGGGCCAACGTCCTGACTTTC. This encodes CASSDSGGDGANVLTF.

The rearrangement links TRBV7-9 to TRBJ2-7, with 12 bases identical to TRBD2. The V and J ends lost 5 bases and 0 bases, in that order; junction bases with no gene match: 2. The CDR3 contains 15 residues. In germline, CDR1 is SEHNR, CDR2 FQNEAQ (reference sequence). The chain's CDR3 is CASSTTSGSSYEQYF. As DNA, the CDR3 is TGTGCCAGCAGCACGACTAGCGGGAGCTCCTACGAGCAGTACTTC. Drawing the rest from reference TRBV7-9 and TRBJ2-7, the complete variable domain is DTGVSQNPRHKITKRGQNVTFRCDPISEHNRLYWYRQTLGQGPEFLTYFQNEAQLEKSRLLSDRFSAERPKGSFSTLEIQRTEQGDSAMYLCASSTTSGSSYEQYFGPGTRLTVT.

This chain joins TRBV7-9 and TRBJ2-7; 10 nucleotides line up with TRBD1. This CDR3 is built from 13 residues. J lost 8 bases, V lost 5 bases, and 6 bases had no gene match. Per germline, CDR1 SEHNR and CDR2 FQNEAQ (reference sequence). As DNA, the CDR3 is TGTGCCAGCAGCGGACAGGGGGAGCCCAAGCAGTACTTC. Its protein product is CASSGQGEPKQYF.

In its sample, this clone was seen a few times. V usage is TRBV10-3 and J usage is TRBJ1-1; no firm D call. Trimming removed 8 bases at V and 1 base at J, with 11 bases between. Germline V gene lookup returns CDR1 ENHRY and CDR2 SYGVKD. The CDR3 contains 13 residues. DNA of the CDR3: TGTGCCATCCGATTTGAGCCGAACACTGAAGCTTTCTTT. Protein sequence: CAIRFEPNTEAFF.

V and J are TRBV6-5 and TRBJ1-1; no definite D call. The CDR3 is 14 amino acids. Trimming left V 6 bases short and J 1 base short, with 12 bases between. Germline-derived CDR1 and CDR2 are MNHEY and SVGAGI. The CDR3 region is CASSTTRGNTEAFF. The CDR3 DNA is TGTGCCAGCAGCACAACCCGGGGGAACACTGAAGCTTTCTTT.

V is TRBV6-5 and J is TRBJ2-5, with a possible D match to TRBD1 (5 bases). Per germline, CDR1 MNHEY and CDR2 SVGAGI. Trimming removed 7 bases from V and 0 bases from J, with 15 bases in between. The CDR3 is 15 amino acids. The CDR3 sequence is CASNLQDPYQETQYF. In DNA form, the CDR3 reads TGTGCCAGCAACTTACAGGATCCTTACCAAGAGACCCAGTACTTC.